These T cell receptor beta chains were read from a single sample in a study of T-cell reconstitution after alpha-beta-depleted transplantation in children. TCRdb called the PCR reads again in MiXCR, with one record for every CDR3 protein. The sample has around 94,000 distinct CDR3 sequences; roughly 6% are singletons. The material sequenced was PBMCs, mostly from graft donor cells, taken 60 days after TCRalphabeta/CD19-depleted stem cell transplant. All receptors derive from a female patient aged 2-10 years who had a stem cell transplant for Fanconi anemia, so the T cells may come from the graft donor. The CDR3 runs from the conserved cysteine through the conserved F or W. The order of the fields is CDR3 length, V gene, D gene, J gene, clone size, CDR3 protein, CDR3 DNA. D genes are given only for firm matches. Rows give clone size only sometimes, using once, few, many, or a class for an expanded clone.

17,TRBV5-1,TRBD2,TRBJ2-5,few,CASSLAPSGGPTGTQYF,TGCGCCAGCAGCTTGGCCCCTAGCGGGGGCCCGACGGGGACCCAGTACTTC
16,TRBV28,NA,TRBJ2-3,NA,CASRGDISRGTDTQYF,TGTGCCAGCAGAGGGGACATCTCGAGGGGCACAGATACGCAGTATTTT
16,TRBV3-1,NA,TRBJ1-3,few,CASSQDRRYSGNTIYF,TGTGCCAGCAGCCAAGATCGCCGTTACTCTGGAAACACCATATATTTT
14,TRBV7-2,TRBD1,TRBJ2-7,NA,CASSRDRGGYEQYF,TGTGCCAGCAGCAGGGACAGGGGGGGCTACGAGCAGTACTTC
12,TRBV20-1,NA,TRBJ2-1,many,CSAKEGDNEQFF,TGCAGTGCCAAGGAGGGGGACAATGAGCAGTTCTTC
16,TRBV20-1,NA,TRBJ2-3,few,CSASGGTRGGTDTQYF,TGCAGTGCTAGTGGTGGGACGCGAGGGGGCACAGATACGCAGTATTTT
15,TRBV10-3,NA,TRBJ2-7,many,CAISGGVGREGEQYF,TGTGCCATCAGCGGTGGAGTGGGGCGGGAAGGCGAGCAGTACTTC
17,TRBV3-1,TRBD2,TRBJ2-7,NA,CASSQSQLAGVGYEQYF,TGTGCCAGCAGCCAATCCCAACTAGCGGGAGTTGGTTACGAGCAGTACTTC
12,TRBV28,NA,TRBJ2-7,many,CASSLVGDEQYF,TGTGCCAGCAGTTTAGTGGGGGACGAGCAGTACTTC
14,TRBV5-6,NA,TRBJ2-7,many,CASSLALESYEQYF,TGTGCCAGCAGCTTGGCCCTAGAATCCTACGAGCAGTACTTC
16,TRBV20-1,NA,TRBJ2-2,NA,CSARDILSGGLGELFF,TGCAGTGCTAGAGATATCTTGTCTGGGGGCCTCGGGGAGCTGTTTTTT
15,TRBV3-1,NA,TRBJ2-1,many,CASSQAGQNYNEQFF,TGTGCCAGCAGCCAAGCCGGACAGAACTACAATGAGCAGTTCTTC
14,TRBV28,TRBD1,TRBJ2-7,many,CASSPPGQGSEQYF,TGTGCCAGCAGTCCACCGGGACAGGGGAGCGAGCAGTACTTC
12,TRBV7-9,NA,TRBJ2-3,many,CASREATDTQYF,TGTGCCAGCAGGGAAGCCACAGATACGCAGTATTTT
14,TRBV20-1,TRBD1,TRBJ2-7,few,CSAREGTASYEQYF,TGCAGTGCTAGAGAGGGGACAGCTAGCTACGAGCAGTACTTC
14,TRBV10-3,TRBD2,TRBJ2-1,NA,CTISPGLAGNEQFF,TGTACCATCAGCCCGGGACTAGCCGGCAATGAGCAGTTCTTC
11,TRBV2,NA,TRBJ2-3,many,CASFFADTQYF,TGTGCCAGCTTTTTTGCAGATACGCAGTATTTT
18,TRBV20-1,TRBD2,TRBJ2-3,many,CSAREPLRLAGPTDTQYF,TGCAGTGCTAGAGAGCCCCTTCGACTAGCGGGACCCACAGATACGCAGTATTTT
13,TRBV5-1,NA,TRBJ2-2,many,CASSITNTGELFF,TGCGCCAGCAGCATAACGAACACCGGGGAGCTGTTTTTT
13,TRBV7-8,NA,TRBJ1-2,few,CASSLGELYGYTF,TGTGCCAGCAGCTTAGGGGAACTTTATGGCTACACCTTC
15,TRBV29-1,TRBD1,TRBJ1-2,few,CSVPGQRNRGYGYTF,TGCAGCGTTCCGGGACAGCGAAATAGGGGATATGGCTACACCTTC
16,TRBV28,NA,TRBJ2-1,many,CASSPTPGHSYNEQFF,TGTGCCAGCAGTCCTACCCCGGGACACTCCTACAATGAGCAGTTCTTC
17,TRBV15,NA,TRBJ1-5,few,CATNREGSGYKNQPQHF,TGTGCCACCAACAGGGAAGGGTCGGGATACAAAAATCAGCCCCAGCATTTT
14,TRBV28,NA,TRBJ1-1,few,CASSATGAQFEAFF,TGTGCCAGCAGTGCGACGGGGGCCCAATTTGAAGCTTTCTTT
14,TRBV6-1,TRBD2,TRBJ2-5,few,CASSEPGGQETQYF,TGTGCCAGCAGTGAACCGGGGGGGCAGGAGACCCAGTACTTC
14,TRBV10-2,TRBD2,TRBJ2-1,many,CASLAGGPGNEQFF,TGCGCCAGCCTAGCGGGGGGGCCGGGGAATGAGCAGTTCTTC
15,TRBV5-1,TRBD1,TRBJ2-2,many,CASSGQGPNTGELFF,TGCGCCAGCAGCGGACAGGGACCGAACACCGGGGAGCTGTTTTTT
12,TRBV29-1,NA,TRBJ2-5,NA,CSVDRDQETQYF,TGCAGCGTTGATAGGGACCAAGAGACCCAGTACTTC
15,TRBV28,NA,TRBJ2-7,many,CASSFSGDLSYEQYF,TGTGCCAGCAGTTTTTCCGGGGATCTATCCTACGAGCAGTACTTC
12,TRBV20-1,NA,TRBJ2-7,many,CSASGTSYEQYF,TGCAGTGCTAGCGGGACGTCCTACGAGCAGTACTTC
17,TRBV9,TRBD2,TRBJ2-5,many,CASSVDPGTITSVGQYF,TGTGCCAGCAGCGTAGATCCCGGGACTATCACGTCGGTGGGCCAGTACTTC
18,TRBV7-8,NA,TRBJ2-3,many,CASSKGGQLPTSTDTQYF,TGTGCCAGCAGCAAAGGGGGGCAACTGCCAACTAGCACAGATACGCAGTATTTT
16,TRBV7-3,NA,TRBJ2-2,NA,CASSLMGGLNTGELFF,TGTGCCAGCAGCTTAATGGGCGGCCTAAACACCGGGGAGCTGTTTTTT
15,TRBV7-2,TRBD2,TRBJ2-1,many,CASSLQRGAYGEQFF,TGTGCCAGCAGCTTGCAGCGGGGGGCGTACGGTGAGCAGTTCTTC
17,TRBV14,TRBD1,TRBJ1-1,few,CASSQSWDRDSSTEAFF,TGTGCCAGCAGCCAATCCTGGGACAGGGATTCGTCGACTGAAGCTTTCTTT
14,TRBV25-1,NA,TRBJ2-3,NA,CASSDIIPTDTQYF,TGTGCCAGCAGTGATATTATCCCTACAGATACGCAGTATTTT
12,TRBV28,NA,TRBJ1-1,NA,CASSLISRRAFF,TGTGCCAGCAGTTTGATTTCCCGGAGGGCTTTCTTT
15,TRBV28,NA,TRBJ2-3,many,CASSLMSMGSDTQYF,TGTGCCAGCAGTTTAATGTCAATGGGCTCAGATACGCAGTATTTT
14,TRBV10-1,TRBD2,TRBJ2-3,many,CASRPGLGTDTQYF,TGCGCCAGCAGACCGGGACTAGGCACAGATACGCAGTATTTT
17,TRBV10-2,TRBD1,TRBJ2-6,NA,CASRLGTGGSGANVLTF,TGCGCCAGCAGGCTCGGGACAGGGGGCTCTGGGGCCAACGTCCTGACTTTC
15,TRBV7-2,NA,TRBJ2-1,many,CASSLVLPFNNEQFF,TGTGCCAGCAGCTTAGTACTGCCCTTTAACAATGAGCAGTTCTTC
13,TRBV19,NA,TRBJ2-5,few,CASSIPYQETQYF,TGTGCCAGTAGTATACCCTACCAAGAGACCCAGTACTTC
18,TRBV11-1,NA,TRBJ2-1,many,CASSFLGSRDHSYNEQFF,TGTGCCAGCAGCTTCTTAGGGTCCCGGGACCACTCCTACAATGAGCAGTTCTTC
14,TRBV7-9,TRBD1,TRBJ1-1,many,CASSYGTANTEAFF,TGTGCCAGCAGCTATGGGACAGCCAACACTGAAGCTTTCTTT
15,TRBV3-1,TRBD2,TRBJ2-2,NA,CASSQMGLVTGELFF,TGTGCCAGCAGCCAAATGGGACTAGTGACCGGGGAGCTGTTTTTT
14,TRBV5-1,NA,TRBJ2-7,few,CASSLEGLLYEQYF,TGCGCCAGCAGCTTGGAGGGTCTGTTATACGAGCAGTACTTC
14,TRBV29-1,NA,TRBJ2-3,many,CSVEAGDSTDTQYF,TGCAGCGTTGAAGCGGGAGATAGCACAGATACGCAGTATTTT
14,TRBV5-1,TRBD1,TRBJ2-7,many,CASSPPTGGYEQYF,TGCGCCAGCAGCCCCCCGACAGGGGGCTACGAGCAGTACTTC
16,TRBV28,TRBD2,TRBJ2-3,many,CASSLSVGGGTDTQYF,TGTGCCAGCAGTTTATCCGTGGGGGGGGGCACAGATACGCAGTATTTT
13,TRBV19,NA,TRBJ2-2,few,CASSNDNIGELFF,TGTGCCAGTAGTAACGACAATATCGGGGAGCTGTTTTTT
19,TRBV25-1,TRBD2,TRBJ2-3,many,CASSEYQNGLATRTDTQYF,TGTGCCAGCAGTGAATACCAAAACGGACTAGCTACCCGTACAGATACGCAGTATTTT